This T cell receptor (beta chain) was identified in a study of blood T cell repertoires in COVID-19. Study-wide context: Samples taken during acute and convalescent COVID-19 were collected in the United States, Italy and Spain. T cells, B-cell-depleted T cells, or PBMCs supplied cDNA or gDNA.

As processed by the authors: It was from reference gene primer amplification that nucleated cell counts were estimated. Only in-frame clones appear in the TCRdb table, and some are missing; sequencing was by immunoSEQ multiplex PCR. Clonal size and the V and J genes are those of that table, whereas D and trimming came from the DNA. The profile shows roughly 350,000 clones, less than 85% of them singletons. The CDR3 is 15 residues long. V was pared by 0 bases and J by 2 bases, with 11 bases between. Looked up from germline, CDR1 is SGHDT and CDR2 is YYEEEE. J is TRBJ1-1 and V is TRBV5-6; no clear D gene. Sequencing was performed on peripheral blood. This TCR came from a woman aged 18-29 years with acute or convalescent COVID-19. CDR3 amino acids: CASSLDVAENTEAFF. The CDR3 nucleotides read TGTGCCAGCAGCTTGGATGTGGCGGAAAACACTGAAGCTTTCTTT.